The source of this TCR beta chain is a study of control samples from healthy donors and cancer patients. Deletions cut 8 bases from V and 8 bases from J, with 13 bases between. The CDR3 loop spans 13 amino acids. TCRdb keeps only in-frame clones here, not all; method: immunoSEQ multiplex PCR. The table includes about 54,000 clones, almost 96% detected once. The receptor comes from a woman in her twenties or thirties in good health. This chain links TRBV12-3 or TRBV12-4 with TRBJ1-6; D is uncertain. The sample taken for sequencing was blood. CDR3 in DNA: TGTGCCAGCGTCGTCTCGGGAGATTCACCCCTCCACTTT. Encoded protein: CASVVSGDSPLHF.